The rows below give T cell receptor beta chains drawn from one sample of a study of T-cell reconstitution after alpha-beta-depleted transplantation in children. TCRdb fed the PCR reads into MiXCR, producing one record per CDR3 protein. The top ten hold around 28% of the sample, which has about 420,000 distinct CDR3 sequences, 15% to 20% seen once. Sequencing was performed on PBMCs, mostly from graft donor cells, taken 360 days after TCRalphabeta/CD19-depleted stem cell transplant. The receptors come from a boy in the first two years of life who had a stem cell transplant for Wiskott-Aldrich syndrome, so the T cells may come from the graft donor. Both conserved end residues are part of each CDR3. The D gene is left open where the match is weak. Not every row has a clone size; where given, it reads once, few, many or a size class.

abundance	v_gene	d_gene	j_gene	CDR3nt	CDR3aa
-	TRBV10-3	-	TRBJ2-6	TGTGCCATCGGTAATGTGAGGGGCCCCATGGGGGCCAACGTCCTGACTTTC	CAIGNVRGPMGANVLTF
-	TRBV28	-	TRBJ1-5	TGTGCCAGCAGTTTATGGTGGGTTTCAGGGCATAATCAGCCCCAGCATTTT	CASSLWWVSGHNQPQHF
few	TRBV5-1	-	TRBJ1-4	TGCGCCAGCAGCTTGGGATGGGCTAATGAAAAACTGTTTTTT	CASSLGWANEKLFF
few	TRBV20-1	TRBD2	TRBJ2-1	TGCAGTGCTAGGTTAGCGGGGACACGAAACAATGAGCAGTTCTTC	CSARLAGTRNNEQFF
many	TRBV5-1	-	TRBJ2-7	TGTGCCAGCAGTTTGGGACAACGTTACGAGCAGTACTTC	CASSLGQRYEQYF
-	TRBV29-1	-	TRBJ2-5	TGCAGCGTTGCGGGACCGGGAATAGGGACCCAGTACTTC	CSVAGPGIGTQYF
-	TRBV6-4	TRBD2	TRBJ2-5	TGTGCCAGCAGAGTAGCGGGGGACTACCAAGAGACCCAGTACTTC	CASRVAGDYQETQYF
few	TRBV4-3	TRBD2	TRBJ2-1	TGCGCCAGCAGCCAAGGCCCGGGACTAGGGTACAATGAGCAGTTCTTC	CASSQGPGLGYNEQFF
few	TRBV5-1	TRBD2	TRBJ2-2	TGCGCCAGCAGCTCGGTAGCGGGAGAAGGGGAGCTGTTTTTT	CASSSVAGEGELFF
-	TRBV7-8	TRBD2	TRBJ2-5	TGTGCCAGCATCCGGACTAGCGGGGGAAGGGAGACCCAGTACTTC	CASIRTSGGRETQYF
few	TRBV18	TRBD1	TRBJ2-7	TGTGCCAGCTCACCCGCAACAGGGGGAGAGCAGTACTTC	CASSPATGGEQYF
few	TRBV30	-	TRBJ2-5	TGTGCCTGGAGTGACCGCAGGGCCCAAGAGACCCAGTACTTC	CAWSDRRAQETQYF
many	TRBV7-9	-	TRBJ2-3	TGTGCCAGCAGCTTAGGACTATCCCTGCAGTATTTT	CASSLGLSLQYF
-	TRBV2	-	TRBJ2-2	TGTGCCAGCAGCGGGACTCTGCACACCGGGGAGCTGTTTTTT	CASSGTLHTGELFF
few	TRBV15	TRBD1	TRBJ2-5	TGTGCCACCAGCAGAGATCGATCAGGGGGCGGCAAGACCCAGTACTTC	CATSRDRSGGGKTQYF
-	TRBV11-2	-	TRBJ2-2	TGTGCCAGCACCCAACGGGAGGGGGCGAGCACCGGGGAGCTGTTTTTT	CASTQREGASTGELFF
-	TRBV9	TRBD2	TRBJ2-2	TGTGCCAGCAGCGTAGCCCTAGCGGGTCACACCGGGGAGCTGTTTTTT	CASSVALAGHTGELFF
-	TRBV12-3/TRBV12-4	TRBD2	TRBJ2-1	TGTGCCAGCAGGAGACTAGCGGGAGGGTATGGCGAGCAGTTCTTC	CASRRLAGGYGEQFF
-	TRBV6-5	TRBD1	TRBJ1-6	TGTGCCAGCAGTTCCCCAGGGGGCTCCTATAATTCACCCCTCCACTTT	CASSSPGGSYNSPLHF
many	TRBV24-1	TRBD1	TRBJ2-5	TGTGCCACCAGTACGGGGGACAGGGGGGAAGAGACCCAGTACTTC	CATSTGDRGEETQYF
few	TRBV12-3/TRBV12-4	-	TRBJ2-2	TGTGCCAGCAGTCCCCTATATCATATCGCGAACACCGGGGAGCTGTTTTTT	CASSPLYHIANTGELFF
-	TRBV4-1	TRBD2	TRBJ2-3	TGCGCCAGCAGCCAAATTACCGGGACTAGGACAGATACGCAGTATTTT	CASSQITGTRTDTQYF
few	TRBV15	TRBD2	TRBJ2-7	TGTGCCACCAGCAGAGAGCCTAGCGGGAGGGCTCACGAGCAGTACTTC	CATSREPSGRAHEQYF
-	TRBV19	-	TRBJ2-5	TGTGCCAGTAGTATGGACCCCAGCCGGGAGACCCAGTACTTC	CASSMDPSRETQYF
-	TRBV4-3	-	TRBJ2-3	TGCGCCAGCAGCCAAGATCGAGGGAGTACGCAGTATTTT	CASSQDRGSTQYF
-	TRBV20-1	TRBD2	TRBJ2-3	TGCAGTGCCATCCCTCTAGCGGGCCTTTCTCTCAGCACAGATACGCAGTATTTT	CSAIPLAGLSLSTDTQYF
-	TRBV6-2/TRBV6-3	TRBD2	TRBJ2-2	TGTGCCAGCACTTTGTTCTCAGGGAGGGCTGCCACCGGGGAGCTGTTTTTT	CASTLFSGRAATGELFF
many	TRBV12-3/TRBV12-4	-	TRBJ2-7	TGTGCCAGCAGTTTGGATCCAGGGCCCTACGAGCAGTACTTC	CASSLDPGPYEQYF
-	TRBV6-6	TRBD1	TRBJ2-7	TGTGCCAGCAGTGCCTGGACAGGGTGGTACTTC	CASSAWTGWYF
-	TRBV20-1	-	TRBJ2-1	TGCAGTGCCCCTAGAGGGGAGGACCGTACGAATGAGCGGTTCTTC	CSAPRGEDRTNERFF
many	TRBV5-6	TRBD1	TRBJ1-1	TGTGCCAGCAGCTGGGGACAGGGGTCCCGGAACACTGAAGCTTTCTTT	CASSWGQGSRNTEAFF
-	TRBV27	TRBD1	TRBJ1-6	TGTGCCAGCAGTTCCTACTCAGGGGGAGCCCTCCACTTT	CASSSYSGGALHF
-	TRBV27	TRBD2	TRBJ2-7	TGTGCCAGCAGTCCATTTCCCGGACTAGCGGGAGGTTACTCCTACGAGCAGTACTTC	CASSPFPGLAGGYSYEQYF
few	TRBV2	-	TRBJ2-4	TGTGCCAGTAAGGGGAATGTAGGCAAAAACATTCAGTACTTC	CASKGNVGKNIQYF
few	TRBV6-5	-	TRBJ2-1	TGTGCCAGCAGTTACTGGAGCGGTAGCTCCTACAATGAGCAGTTCTTC	CASSYWSGSSYNEQFF
few	TRBV10-3	-	TRBJ2-5	TGTGCCATCGTCTGGGAGGGGGTCTACTTC	CAIVWEGVYF
-	TRBV6-1	-	TRBJ1-1	TGTGCCAGCAGTGAATTGGGGGGCGCGGGCACTGAAGCTTTCTTT	CASSELGGAGTEAFF
few	TRBV19	TRBD1	TRBJ2-3	TGTGCCAGTACGGGACAGGGGGCGGGCACAGATACGCAGTATTTT	CASTGQGAGTDTQYF
few	TRBV10-3	-	TRBJ2-3	TGTGCCATCAGCGAACGACAGGCTAGTTTGTCGGGCCATACGCAGTATTTT	CAISERQASLSGHTQYF
few	TRBV20-1	-	TRBJ2-3	TGCAGTGTTCCACTCAACAGGGCAAATACGCAGTATTTT	CSVPLNRANTQYF
-	TRBV6-5	TRBD2	TRBJ2-3	TGTGCCAGCAGTCTACTAGCGGGACACACAGATACGCAGTATTTT	CASSLLAGHTDTQYF
-	TRBV24-1	TRBD1	TRBJ2-3	TGTGCCACCAGTGATCCCCCTTACCGGGACAGCGGATTAGATACGCAGTATTTT	CATSDPPYRDSGLDTQYF
few	TRBV12-3/TRBV12-4	TRBD2	TRBJ2-7	TGTGCCAGCAGGTTAAGGGTGCGGGAGGGAGTCTACGAGCAGTACTTC	CASRLRVREGVYEQYF
few	TRBV29-1	-	TRBJ2-5	TGCAGCGGTCGCGGAGGGTTGGAGACCCAGTACTTC	CSGRGGLETQYF
-	TRBV5-1	-	TRBJ2-1	TGCGCCAGCAGCTTGGTAGGGAACAACAATGAGCAGTTCTTC	CASSLVGNNNEQFF
few	TRBV5-1	TRBD2	TRBJ2-1	TGCGCCAGCAGCCCTAGCGGGAGGTTCTCCTACAATGAGCAGTTCTTC	CASSPSGRFSYNEQFF
-	TRBV4-3	-	TRBJ1-5	TGCGCCAGCAGCCGACAGCTAGTTGGCAATCAGCCCCAGCATTTT	CASSRQLVGNQPQHF
-	TRBV12-3/TRBV12-4	-	TRBJ2-7	TGTGCCAGCAGTTTACAAGTTGGGTCCTACGAGCAGTACTTC	CASSLQVGSYEQYF
-	TRBV20-1	-	TRBJ1-4	TGCAGTGCTGCCAAGAAGTCTAAAGAAAAACTGTTTTTT	CSAAKKSKEKLFF
-	TRBV29-1	-	TRBJ2-4	TGCAGCGTTGCCACGTTGGGCATTCAGTACTTC	CSVATLGIQYF
-	TRBV29-1	TRBD1	TRBJ2-6	TGCAGCGTTGGCCCCTCGCACCAGGGGGCATCTGGGGCCAACGTCCTGACTTTC	CSVGPSHQGASGANVLTF
-	TRBV24-1	TRBD2	TRBJ2-1	TGTGCCACCAGAGGCCGGGAGGGCCGAAATGAGCAGTTCTTC	CATRGREGRNEQFF
-	TRBV20-1	-	TRBJ2-7	TGCAGTGCGCGGGGACACTTAAGCTCCTACGAGCAGTACTTC	CSARGHLSSYEQYF
few	TRBV10-3	-	TRBJ2-5	TGTGCCATCAGTGGGGGGATCCAAGAGACCCAGTACTTC	CAISGGIQETQYF